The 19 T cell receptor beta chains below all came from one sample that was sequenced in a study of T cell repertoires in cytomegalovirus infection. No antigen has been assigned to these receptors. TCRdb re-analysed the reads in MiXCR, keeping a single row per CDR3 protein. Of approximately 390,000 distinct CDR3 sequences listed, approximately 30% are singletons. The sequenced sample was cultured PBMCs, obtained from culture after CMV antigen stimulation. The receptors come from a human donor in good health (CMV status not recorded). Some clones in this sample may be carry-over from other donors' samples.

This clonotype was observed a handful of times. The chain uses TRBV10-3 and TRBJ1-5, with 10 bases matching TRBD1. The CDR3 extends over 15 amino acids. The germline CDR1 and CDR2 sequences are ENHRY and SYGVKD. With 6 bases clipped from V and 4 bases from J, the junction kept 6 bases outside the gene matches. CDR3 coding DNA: TGTGCCATCAGGGCGGACAGGGGGACTAATCAGCCCCAGCATTTT. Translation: CAIRADRGTNQPQHF.

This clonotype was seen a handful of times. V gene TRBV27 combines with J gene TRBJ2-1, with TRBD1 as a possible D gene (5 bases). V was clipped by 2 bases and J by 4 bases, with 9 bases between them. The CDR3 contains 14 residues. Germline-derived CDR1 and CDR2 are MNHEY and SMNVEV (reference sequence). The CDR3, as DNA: TGTGCCAGCAGTTTAAAGACAGAATACAATGAGCAGTTCTTC. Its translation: CASSLKTEYNEQFF.

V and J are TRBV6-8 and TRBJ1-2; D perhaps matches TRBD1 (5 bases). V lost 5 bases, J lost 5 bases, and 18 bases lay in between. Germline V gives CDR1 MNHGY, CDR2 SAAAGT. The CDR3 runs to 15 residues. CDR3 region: CASSTPGYGHYGYTF. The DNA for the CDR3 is TGTGCCAGCAGTACCCCAGGGTACGGGCATTATGGCTACACCTTC.

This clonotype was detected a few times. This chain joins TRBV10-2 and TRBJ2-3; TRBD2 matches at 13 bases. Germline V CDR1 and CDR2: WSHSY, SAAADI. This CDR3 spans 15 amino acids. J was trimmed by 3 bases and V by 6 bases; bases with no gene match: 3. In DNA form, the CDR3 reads TGCGCCAGCAGGGGGGGACTAGCGGGGACAGATACGCAGTATTTT. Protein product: CASRGGLAGTDTQYF.

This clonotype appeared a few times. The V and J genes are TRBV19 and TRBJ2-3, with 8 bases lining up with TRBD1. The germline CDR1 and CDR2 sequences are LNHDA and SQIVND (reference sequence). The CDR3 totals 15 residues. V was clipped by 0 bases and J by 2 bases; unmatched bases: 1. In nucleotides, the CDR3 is TGTGCCAGTAGTATAGACAGGGGGCCCACAGATACGCAGTATTTT. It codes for CASSIDRGPTDTQYF. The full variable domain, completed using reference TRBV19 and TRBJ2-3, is DGGITQSPKYLFRKEGQNVTLSCEQNLNHDAMYWYRQDPGQGLRLIYYSQIVNDFQKGDIAEGYSVSREKKESFPLTVTSAQKNPTAFYLCASSIDRGPTDTQYFGPGTRLTVL.

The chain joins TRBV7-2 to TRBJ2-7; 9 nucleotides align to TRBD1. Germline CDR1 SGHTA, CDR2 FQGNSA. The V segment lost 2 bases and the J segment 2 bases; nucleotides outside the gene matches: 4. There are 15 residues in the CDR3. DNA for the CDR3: TGTGCCAGCAGCTTAACGGGACAGGGCACCTACGAGCAGTACTTC. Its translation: CASSLTGQGTYEQYF.

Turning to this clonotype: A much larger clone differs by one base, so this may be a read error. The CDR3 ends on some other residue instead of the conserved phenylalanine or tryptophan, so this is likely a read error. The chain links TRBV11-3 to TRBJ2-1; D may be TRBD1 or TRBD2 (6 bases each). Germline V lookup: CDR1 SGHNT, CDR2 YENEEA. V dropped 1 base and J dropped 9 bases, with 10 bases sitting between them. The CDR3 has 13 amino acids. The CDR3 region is CASSLVKGGEQFV. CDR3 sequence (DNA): TGTGCCAGCAGCTTAGTAAAGGGGGGTGAGCAGTTCGTC.

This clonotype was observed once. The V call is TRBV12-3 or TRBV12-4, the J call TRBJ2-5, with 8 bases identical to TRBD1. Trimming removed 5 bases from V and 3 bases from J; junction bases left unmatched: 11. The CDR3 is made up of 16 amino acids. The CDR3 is CASSPSPGQAKETQYF. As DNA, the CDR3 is TGTGCCAGCAGTCCATCACCGGGACAGGCAAAAGAGACCCAGTACTTC.

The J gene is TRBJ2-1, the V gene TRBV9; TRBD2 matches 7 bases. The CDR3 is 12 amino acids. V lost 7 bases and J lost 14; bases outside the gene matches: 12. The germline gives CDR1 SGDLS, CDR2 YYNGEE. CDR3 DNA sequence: TGTGCCAGCGGTCCAATGGGAGGGCCGGAGTTCTTC. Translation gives CASGPMGGPEFF.

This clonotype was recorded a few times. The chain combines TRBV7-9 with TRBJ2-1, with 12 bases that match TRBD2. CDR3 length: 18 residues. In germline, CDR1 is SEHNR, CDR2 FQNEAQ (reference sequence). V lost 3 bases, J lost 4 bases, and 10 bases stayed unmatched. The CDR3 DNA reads TGTGCCAGCAGCTTCCCCGGTTGGACTAGCGGGACGTACAATGAGCAGTTCTTC. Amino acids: CASSFPGWTSGTYNEQFF.

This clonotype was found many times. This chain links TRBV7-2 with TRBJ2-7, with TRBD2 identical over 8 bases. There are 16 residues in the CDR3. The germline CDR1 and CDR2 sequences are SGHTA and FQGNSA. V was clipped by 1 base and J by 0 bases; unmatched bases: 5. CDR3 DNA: TGTGCCAGCAGCTTAGGGGTAGCGGGAATCTCCTACGAGCAGTACTTC. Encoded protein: CASSLGVAGISYEQYF. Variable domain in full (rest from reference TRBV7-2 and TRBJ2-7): GAGVSQSPSNKVTEKGKDVELRCDPISGHTALYWYRQSLGQGLEFLIYFQGNSAPDKSGLPSDRFSAERTGGSVSTLTIQRTQQEDSAVYLCASSLGVAGISYEQYFGPGTRLTVT.

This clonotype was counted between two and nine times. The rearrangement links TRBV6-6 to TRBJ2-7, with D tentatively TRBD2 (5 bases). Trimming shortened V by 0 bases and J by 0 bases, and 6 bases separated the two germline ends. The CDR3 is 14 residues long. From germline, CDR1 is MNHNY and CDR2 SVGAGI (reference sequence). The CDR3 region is CASSYSRDSYEQYV. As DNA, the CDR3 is TGTGCCAGCAGTTACTCGAGGGACTCCTACGAGCAGTACGTC.

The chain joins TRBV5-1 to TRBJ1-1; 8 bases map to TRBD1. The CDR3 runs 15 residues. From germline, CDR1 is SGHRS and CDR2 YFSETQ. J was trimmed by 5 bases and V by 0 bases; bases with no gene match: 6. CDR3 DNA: TGCGCCAGCAGCTTGGGGACAGGGCTGGCTACTGAAGCTTTCTTT. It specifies CASSLGTGLATEAFF.

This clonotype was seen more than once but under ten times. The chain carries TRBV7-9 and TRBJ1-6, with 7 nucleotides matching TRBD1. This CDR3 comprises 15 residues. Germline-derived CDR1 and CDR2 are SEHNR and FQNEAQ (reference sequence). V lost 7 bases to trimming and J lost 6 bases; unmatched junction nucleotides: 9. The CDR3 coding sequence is TGTGCCAGCACCGCAAGTCAGGGGGGTAATTCACCCCTCCACTTT. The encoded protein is CASTASQGGNSPLHF.

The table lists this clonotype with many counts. CDR3 residues: CASSLAGGPYEQYV. The CDR3 DNA sequence: TGTGCCAGCAGCTTAGCTGGCGGCCCCTACGAGCAGTACGTC. The chain couples TRBV7-2 to TRBJ2-7; D ambiguous. Between the trimmed V and J ends, which lost 0 bases and 2 bases, there was a span of 8 bases. CDR1 and CDR2 from the germline V gene are SGHTA and FQGNSA. This CDR3 is 14 amino acids long.

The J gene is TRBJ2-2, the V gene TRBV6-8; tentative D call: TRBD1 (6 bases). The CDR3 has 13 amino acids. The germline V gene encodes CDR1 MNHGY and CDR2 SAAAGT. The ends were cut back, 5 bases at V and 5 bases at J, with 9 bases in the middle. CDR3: CASSHRETGELFF. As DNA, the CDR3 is TGTGCCAGCAGTCACAGGGAAACCGGGGAGCTGTTTTTT.

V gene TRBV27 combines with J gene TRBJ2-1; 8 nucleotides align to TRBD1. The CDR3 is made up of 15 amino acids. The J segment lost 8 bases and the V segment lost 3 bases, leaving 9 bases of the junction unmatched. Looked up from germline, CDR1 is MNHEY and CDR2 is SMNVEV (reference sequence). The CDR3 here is CASSFRDRLVDEQFF. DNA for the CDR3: TGTGCCAGCAGTTTCCGGGACAGGCTCGTGGATGAGCAGTTCTTC.

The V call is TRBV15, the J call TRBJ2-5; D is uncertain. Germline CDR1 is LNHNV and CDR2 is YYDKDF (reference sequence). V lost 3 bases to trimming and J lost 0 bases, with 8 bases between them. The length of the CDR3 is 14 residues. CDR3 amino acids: CATSSARYQETQYF. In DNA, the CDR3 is TGTGCCACCAGCAGCGCGAGGTACCAAGAGACCCAGTACTTC.

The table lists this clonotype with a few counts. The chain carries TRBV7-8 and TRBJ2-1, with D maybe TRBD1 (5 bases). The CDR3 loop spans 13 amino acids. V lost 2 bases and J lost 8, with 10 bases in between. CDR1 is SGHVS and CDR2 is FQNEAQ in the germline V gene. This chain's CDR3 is CASSLLRRDEQFF. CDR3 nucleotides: TGTGCCAGCAGCTTATTACGCAGGGATGAGCAGTTCTTC.